Each of the 32 T cell receptor beta chains below was sequenced from the same sample in a study of cytomegalovirus exposure and HLA in healthy donors (TCRdb year 2017). Library construction relied on the immunoSEQ multiplex PCR assay. TCRdb holds this immuneACCESS table with in-frame rearrangements only. Some clones are missing; in checked studies, unresolved V genes explain under half, and the rest has no known cause. For this sample there are approximately 170,000 clones; about 90% appear just once. The top ten clones comprise roughly 3% of the sample. Sequencing was done on a sample of PBMCs. Receptor source: a woman aged 18-29 years in good health and CMV-seropositive.

This chain links TRBV7-9 with TRBJ2-2; 7 positions match TRBD2. CDR3 length: 16 amino acids. Trimming cost V 2 bases and J 1 base; bases outside gene matches: 4. CDR1 is SEHNR and CDR2 is FQNEAQ in the germline V gene (reference sequence). The DNA of the CDR3 is TGTGCCAGCAGCTTACCAAGCGGGGAGAACACCGGGGAGCTGTTTTTT. Translated, it gives CASSLPSGENTGELFF.

The V and J genes are TRBV27 and TRBJ1-2; 8 bases line up with TRBD1. The V gene end was trimmed by 3 bases and the J gene end by 3 bases; junction bases not matched to a gene: 0. Germline CDR1 and CDR2: MNHEY and SMNVEV (reference sequence). The CDR3 runs to 13 residues. This CDR3 is CASSLDRDYGYTF. CDR3 DNA sequence: TGTGCCAGCAGTTTGGACAGGGACTATGGCTACACCTTC.

The V and J genes are TRBV29-1 and TRBJ2-5; no firm D call. Germline CDR1 and CDR2: SQVTM and ANQGSEA. This CDR3 comprises 11 residues. Trimming left V 3 bases short and J 7 bases short, with 9 bases between. CDR3 sequence: CSVDFLATQYF. The CDR3 DNA reads as TGCAGCGTTGATTTCTTGGCGACCCAGTACTTC.

The chain couples TRBV5-4 to TRBJ1-4; D remains unclear. V was shortened by 3 bases and J by 8 bases, with 11 bases between the two germline ends. The CDR3 spans 13 residues. Per germline, CDR1 SGHNT and CDR2 YYREEE (reference sequence). CDR3 residues: CASSSAGFEKLFF. CDR3 bases: TGTGCCAGCAGCTCAGCGGGGTTCGAAAAACTGTTTTTT.

V and J are TRBV6-1 and TRBJ2-7, with a weak D call TRBD2 (6 bases). The germline V gene encodes CDR1 MNHNS and CDR2 SASEGT. Trimming left V 3 bases short and J 0 bases short, with 12 bases between. CDR3 length: 15 residues. CDR3 residues: CASSERRGSSYEQYF. In DNA form, the CDR3 reads TGTGCCAGCAGTGAGCGGCGGGGTAGCTCCTACGAGCAGTACTTC.

The rearrangement joins TRBV27 to TRBJ2-7, with D possibly being TRBD1 (6 bases). Per germline, CDR1 MNHEY and CDR2 SMNVEV (reference sequence). This CDR3 has 14 amino acids. Trimming pared 0 bases from V and 4 bases from J, leaving 10 bases between. CDR3 bases: TGTGCCAGCAGTTTATCCTCCAGGGGATACGAGCAGTACTTC. As protein: CASSLSSRGYEQYF.

In its sample, this clone was seen once. This chain links TRBV6-1 with TRBJ2-5, with D maybe TRBD1 (5 bases). Germline CDR1 MNHNS, CDR2 SASEGT. CDR3 length: 15 amino acids. V was cut by 4 bases and J by 0 bases, with 12 bases left in between. The CDR3 spells CASSVGLAYQETQYF. CDR3 nucleotide sequence: TGTGCCAGCAGTGTGGGGCTGGCGTACCAAGAGACCCAGTACTTC.

This clone came up a few times. V and J are TRBV18 and TRBJ1-5; D not certain. The V and J ends lost 0 bases and 6 bases respectively, with 3 bases between them. This CDR3 is built from 12 residues. Germline V gene lookup returns CDR1 KGHSH and CDR2 LQKENI. The chain's CDR3 is CASSPPGQPQHF. For the CDR3, the DNA is TGTGCCAGCTCACCACCCGGTCAGCCCCAGCATTTT.

This chain links TRBV5-1 with TRBJ2-2, with D possibly TRBD1 on 5 matching bases. This CDR3 is 16 amino acids long. Germline V gene sequence: CDR1 SGHRS, CDR2 YFSETQ. V was trimmed by 1 base and J by 5 bases, leaving 15 bases between them. This CDR3 reads CASSLSDGALTGELFF. In DNA form, the CDR3 reads TGCGCCAGCAGCTTGTCCGATGGGGCGTTAACCGGGGAGCTGTTTTTT.

This clone occurred once. The chain joins TRBV12-5 to TRBJ1-2, with TRBD1 matching 9 bases. This CDR3 spans 17 amino acids. Germline CDR1 LGHNT, CDR2 FRNRAP. Germline trimming cut 1 base from V and 0 bases from J; bases unmatched to any gene: 6. CDR3 DNA sequence: TGTGCTAGTGGTTTGGCGACAGGGGGGATAGCTAACTATGGCTACACCTTC. This sequence encodes CASGLATGGIANYGYTF.

The V gene is TRBV28, the J gene TRBJ1-4, with 10 bases identical to TRBD1. V dropped 4 bases and J dropped 4; count of bases not matched to a gene: 9. This CDR3 has 17 amino acids. Germline V gene lookup returns CDR1 MDHEN and CDR2 SYDVKM. CDR3: CASSYPGTGDFNEKLFF. CDR3 DNA: TGTGCCAGCAGTTATCCCGGGACAGGGGACTTTAATGAAAAACTGTTTTTT.

The rearrangement joins TRBV19 to TRBJ2-1, with 13 bases lining up with TRBD2. The germline V gene has CDR1 LNHDA and CDR2 SQIVND (reference sequence). The CDR3 contains 15 residues. J was trimmed by 10 bases and V by 4 bases; bases with no gene match: 7. The CDR3 sequence is CASSTRTSGGEEQFF. The CDR3 DNA reads TGTGCCAGTAGTACCCGGACTAGCGGGGGAGAAGAGCAGTTCTTC.

The rearrangement links TRBV7-6 to TRBJ2-7, with 11 bases matching TRBD1. The CDR3 spans 13 residues. V lost 5 bases to trimming and J lost 4 bases; unmatched junction nucleotides: 1. Germline V gene data show CDR1 as SGHVS and CDR2 as FNYEAQ. CDR3 protein: CASSRDRGYEQYF. For the CDR3, the DNA is TGTGCCAGCAGCCGGGACAGGGGGTACGAGCAGTACTTC.

Here the CDR3 reads CASSLGAAGDHNEQFF. CDR3 nucleotide sequence: TGTGCCAGCAGCTTAGGGGCTGCGGGAGACCACAATGAGCAGTTCTTC. The rearrangement uses TRBV13 and TRBJ2-1; 7 bases align to TRBD2. The J segment lost 5 bases and the V segment lost 0 bases, leaving 7 bases of the junction unmatched. CDR1 is PRHDT, CDR2 FYEKMQ, per germline (reference sequence). The CDR3 loop spans 16 amino acids.

The chain carries TRBV4-2 and TRBJ1-4; no clear D. Germline CDR1 is LGHNA and CDR2 is YNFKEQ. Trimming removed 0 bases at V and 3 bases at J, with 8 bases between. This CDR3 region has 15 residues. Here the CDR3 reads CASSQEPRPNEKLFF. CDR3 nucleotide sequence: TGTGCCAGCAGCCAAGAACCTAGGCCTAATGAAAAACTGTTTTTT.

The chain couples TRBV2 to TRBJ1-5; D remains unclear. CDR1 and CDR2 from the germline V gene are SNHLY and FYNNEI. V was cut by 4 bases and J by 0 bases, with 10 bases left in between. The CDR3 has 15 residues. CDR3 sequence: CASSALANSNQPQHF. The DNA for the CDR3 is TGTGCCAGCAGTGCCTTAGCCAATAGCAATCAGCCCCAGCATTTT.

The chain has TRBV5-1 and TRBJ2-7, with 9 bases that match TRBD1. The CDR3 consists of 15 residues. Looked up from germline, CDR1 is SGHRS and CDR2 is YFSETQ. With 3 bases clipped from V and 0 bases from J, the junction kept 4 bases outside the gene matches. CDR3 loop: CASSYGDRDSYEQYF. In DNA, the CDR3 is TGCGCCAGCAGCTATGGGGACAGGGACTCCTACGAGCAGTACTTC.

The V call is TRBV6-1, the J call TRBJ2-7; 11 bases agree with TRBD2. Trimming cost V 6 bases and J 2 bases; bases outside gene matches: 9. The germline CDR1 and CDR2 sequences are MNHNS and SASEGT. The CDR3 length is 16 residues. CDR3 sequence (DNA): TGTGCCAGCAGGGAAATACTAGCGGGAGTAGCCTACGAGCAGTACTTC. It is translated as CASREILAGVAYEQYF.

The chain employs TRBV2 and TRBJ1-2, with 10 nucleotides matching TRBD1. V lost 6 bases, J lost 4 bases, and 14 bases stayed unmatched. Per the germline V gene, CDR1 is SNHLY and CDR2 is FYNNEI. The CDR3 covers 17 residues. The CDR3, as DNA: TGTGCCAGCAGGGGAGACAGGGGGCTCAAGGGGTCCTATGGCTACACCTTC. As protein: CASRGDRGLKGSYGYTF.

The genes are TRBV7-9 and TRBJ1-2; the match to TRBD1 covers 7 bases. The CDR3 is 11 amino acids. Germline assignment: CDR1 SEHNR and CDR2 FQNEAQ (reference sequence). The V segment lost 6 bases and the J segment 7 bases; nucleotides outside the gene matches: 2. DNA for the CDR3: TGTGCCAGCAGTTACAGGGGTGGCTACACCTTC. Translating gives CASSYRGGYTF.

The chain is built from TRBV7-2 and TRBJ1-3; TRBD1 matches 7 bases. CDR1 is SGHTA, CDR2 FQGNSA, per germline. J gave up 0 bases and V 1 base, and 0 bases lay outside the gene matches. The CDR3 consists of 15 residues. The CDR3 sequence is CASSLGQGSGNTIYF. The CDR3 region has the DNA TGTGCCAGCAGCTTAGGACAGGGCTCTGGAAACACCATATATTTT.

The genes are TRBV7-8 and TRBJ1-2; TRBD1 matches 10 bases. Per germline, CDR1 SGHVS and CDR2 FQNEAQ. J was trimmed by 4 bases and V by 3 bases; bases with no gene match: 5. The CDR3 is made up of 15 amino acids. CDR3: CASSFMTGGGYGYTF. In DNA, the CDR3 is TGTGCCAGCAGCTTTATGACAGGGGGCGGCTATGGCTACACCTTC.

The V call is TRBV4-3, the J call TRBJ2-6; D perhaps matches TRBD1 (6 bases). Germline-derived CDR1 and CDR2 are LGHNA and YSLEER. The CDR3 is made up of 16 amino acids. V shed 2 bases and J shed 4 bases, with 12 bases lying between them. The DNA for the CDR3 is TGCGCCAGCAGCCAACTAGTGGGGGCAGGGGCCAACGTCCTGACTTTC. Protein sequence: CASSQLVGAGANVLTF.

V gene TRBV18 combines with J gene TRBJ2-5; the match to TRBD2 covers 10 bases. V was pared by 3 bases and J by 2 bases, with 3 bases of the junction left unmatched. The germline V gene encodes CDR1 KGHSH and CDR2 LQKENI. CDR3 length: 15 residues. The CDR3, as DNA: TGTGCCAGCTCACCCCTAGCGGGAGTTCAAGAGACCCAGTACTTC. Amino acid sequence: CASSPLAGVQETQYF.

The CDR3: CASSSQTAGSYEQYF. CDR3 in DNA: TGTGCCAGCAGTTCTCAGACAGCCGGCTCCTACGAGCAGTACTTC. The chain links TRBV27 to TRBJ2-7; D may be TRBD1 (5 bases). Trimming pared 4 bases from V and 0 bases from J, leaving 13 bases between. Germline V gene sequence: CDR1 MNHEY, CDR2 SMNVEV (reference sequence). This CDR3 region has 15 residues.

This chain links TRBV10-1 with TRBJ1-4; 7 positions agree with TRBD1. Germline-derived CDR1 and CDR2 are WNHNN and SYGVQD (reference sequence). The length of the CDR3 is 14 residues. V trimming: 6 bases; J trimming: 4 bases; junction bases outside the gene matches: 5. CDR3 protein: CASRPGQLNEKLFF. The CDR3 DNA follows: TGCGCCAGCAGGCCGGGACAGCTTAATGAAAAACTGTTTTTT.

This sequence joins TRBV15 and TRBJ2-7; the D gene is possibly TRBD1 (5 bases). Trimming took 0 bases from V and 5 from J, leaving 14 bases between them. CDR3 length: 15 residues. Germline V gene lookup returns CDR1 LNHNV and CDR2 YYDKDF (reference sequence). The CDR3 region has the DNA TGTGCCACCAGCAGAGACCCCCGGACACCAGACGAGCAGTACTTC. It yields the protein CATSRDPRTPDEQYF.

The chain couples TRBV7-9 to TRBJ2-7; maybe TRBD1 (6 bases). The CDR3 runs 13 residues. Trimming shortened V by 5 bases and J by 2 bases, and 10 bases separated the two germline ends. CDR1 and CDR2 (germline): SEHNR, FQNEAQ (reference sequence). CDR3 in DNA: TGTGCCAGCAGCCGGACAGCACCCTACGAGCAGTACTTC. Translated, it gives CASSRTAPYEQYF.

The rearrangement joins TRBV4-1 to TRBJ1-3; D gene uncertain. The germline gives CDR1 MGHRA, CDR2 YSYEKL. V shed 1 base and J shed 3 bases, with 10 bases lying between them. CDR3 length equals 15 residues. CDR3 in DNA: TGCGCCAGCAGCCAAGCGACATCTGTTGGAAACACCATATATTTT. Residues: CASSQATSVGNTIYF.

This clone showed up just once. The rearrangement joins TRBV7-2 to TRBJ2-3; 10 bases agree with TRBD2. The trim removed 5 bases at V and 5 bases at J, leaving 7 bases unmatched. Germline V gives CDR1 SGHTA, CDR2 FQGNSA. CDR3 length: 15 amino acids. The CDR3: CASSPLAGDIDTQYF. In DNA, the CDR3 is TGTGCCAGCAGCCCGCTAGCGGGAGATATAGATACGCAGTATTTT.

The J gene is TRBJ1-2, the V gene TRBV5-1; 9 bases align to TRBD1. The germline CDR1 and CDR2 sequences are SGHRS and YFSETQ. This CDR3 region has 18 residues. J lost 2 bases, V lost 4 bases, and 15 bases had no gene match. The CDR3 DNA follows: TGCGCCAGCAGCCCAGGCGGGACAGGGTCATACTTCAACTATGGCTACACCTTC. Encoded protein: CASSPGGTGSYFNYGYTF.

The gene calls are TRBV4-3 and TRBJ2-7; TRBD2 aligns across 7 bases. Looked up from germline, CDR1 is LGHNA and CDR2 is YSLEER. The CDR3 spans 13 residues. The V segment lost 0 bases and the J segment 12 bases; nucleotides outside the gene matches: 8. The CDR3 here is CASSQDSIGRLYF. The CDR3 DNA follows: TGCGCCAGCAGCCAAGATTCCATCGGGAGGCTGTACTTC.